This T cell receptor beta chain was captured by sequencing in a study of post-analysis software for immune sequencing data. In the case of this clonotype: Its antigen remains unidentified.

Study-level results: Multiple sclerosis was associated with a significant reduction in normalized Chao1 diversity relative to controls. Patients showed TRBV5-6, TRBV5-1 and TRBV20-1 among a handful of TRBV segments more frequent than in controls.

The V end lost 0 bases, the J end lost 0 bases, and 14 bases lay between the germline ends. Germline-derived CDR1 and CDR2 are SGHVS and FQNEAQ. The CDR3 contains 17 residues. Incorporated into the TCR beta cDNA libraries were unique molecular identifiers, which served to reduce PCR and sequencing biases. TCRdb reanalysed the PCR reads using MiXCR and keeps one entry per CDR3 protein. The sample shows some 500,000 distinct CDR3 sequences, around 40% of them seen only once. The specimen was blood. The sequence was collected from a girl aged 10 to 17 with multiple sclerosis. The chain links TRBV7-8 to TRBJ1-1; TRBD1 might be the D (6 bases). The CDR3 DNA reads as TGTGCCAGCAGCTTAGCGGGTGTCAGGGGCCTGAACACTGAAGCTTTCTTT. Translated: CASSLAGVRGLNTEAFF.